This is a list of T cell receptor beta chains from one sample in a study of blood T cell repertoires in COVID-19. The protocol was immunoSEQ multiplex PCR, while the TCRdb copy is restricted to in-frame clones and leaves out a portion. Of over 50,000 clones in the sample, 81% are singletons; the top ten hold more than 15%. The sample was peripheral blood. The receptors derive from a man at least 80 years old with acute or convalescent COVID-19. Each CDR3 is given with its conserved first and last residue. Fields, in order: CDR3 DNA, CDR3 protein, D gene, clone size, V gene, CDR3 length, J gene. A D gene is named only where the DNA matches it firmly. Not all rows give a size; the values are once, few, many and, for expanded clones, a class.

CDR3nt: TGTGCCAGCAGCTTTGCCCGCACGGTGGGGCCTGGAAACACCATATATTTT; CDR3aa: CASSFARTVGPGNTIYF; d_gene: .; abundance: .; v_gene: TRBV7-6; len: 17; j_gene: TRBJ1-3
CDR3nt: TGCGCCAGCAGCTTGGAGGGGCGGGGAGCCACAGATACGCAGTATTTT; CDR3aa: CASSLEGRGATDTQYF; d_gene: .; abundance: .; v_gene: TRBV5-1; len: 16; j_gene: TRBJ2-3
CDR3nt: TGCGCCAGCAGCCAAGATCGGAACAGAAACTCTGGAAACACCATATATTTT; CDR3aa: CASSQDRNRNSGNTIYF; d_gene: .; abundance: .; v_gene: TRBV4-1; len: 17; j_gene: TRBJ1-3
CDR3nt: TGTGCCAGCAGCTACAGTGGACAGGGGAGGGCTGAAGCTTTCTTT; CDR3aa: CASSYSGQGRAEAFF; d_gene: TRBD1; abundance: .; v_gene: TRBV7-2; len: 15; j_gene: TRBJ1-1
CDR3nt: TGTGCCAGCAGCGCCCGGGCGGGAGGGCCGAGTGAGCAGTTCTTC; CDR3aa: CASSARAGGPSEQFF; d_gene: TRBD2; abundance: .; v_gene: TRBV7-9; len: 15; j_gene: TRBJ2-1
CDR3nt: TGTGCCAGTAAGGGGTGGGGTCAGCCCCAGCATTTT; CDR3aa: CASKGWGQPQHF; d_gene: .; abundance: .; v_gene: TRBV19; len: 12; j_gene: TRBJ1-5
CDR3nt: TGTGCCAGTAGGAGTACAGGGGTCTCGAGCGAGCAGTACTTC; CDR3aa: CASRSTGVSSEQYF; d_gene: TRBD1; abundance: .; v_gene: TRBV19; len: 14; j_gene: TRBJ2-7
CDR3nt: TGTGCCAGCAGCTACGGGCAGGGGGTCTGGTTCTTC; CDR3aa: CASSYGQGVWFF; d_gene: TRBD1; abundance: .; v_gene: TRBV27; len: 12; j_gene: TRBJ2-1
CDR3nt: TGTGCCTGGAGTGTAACAGGGGCCAGCATGAACACTGAAGCTTTCTTT; CDR3aa: CAWSVTGASMNTEAFF; d_gene: TRBD1; abundance: .; v_gene: TRBV30; len: 16; j_gene: TRBJ1-1
CDR3nt: TGTGCCAGCAGGGAAGGACAGACAGAGCTGTTTTTT; CDR3aa: CASREGQTELFF; d_gene: .; abundance: few; v_gene: TRBV6-1; len: 12; j_gene: TRBJ2-2